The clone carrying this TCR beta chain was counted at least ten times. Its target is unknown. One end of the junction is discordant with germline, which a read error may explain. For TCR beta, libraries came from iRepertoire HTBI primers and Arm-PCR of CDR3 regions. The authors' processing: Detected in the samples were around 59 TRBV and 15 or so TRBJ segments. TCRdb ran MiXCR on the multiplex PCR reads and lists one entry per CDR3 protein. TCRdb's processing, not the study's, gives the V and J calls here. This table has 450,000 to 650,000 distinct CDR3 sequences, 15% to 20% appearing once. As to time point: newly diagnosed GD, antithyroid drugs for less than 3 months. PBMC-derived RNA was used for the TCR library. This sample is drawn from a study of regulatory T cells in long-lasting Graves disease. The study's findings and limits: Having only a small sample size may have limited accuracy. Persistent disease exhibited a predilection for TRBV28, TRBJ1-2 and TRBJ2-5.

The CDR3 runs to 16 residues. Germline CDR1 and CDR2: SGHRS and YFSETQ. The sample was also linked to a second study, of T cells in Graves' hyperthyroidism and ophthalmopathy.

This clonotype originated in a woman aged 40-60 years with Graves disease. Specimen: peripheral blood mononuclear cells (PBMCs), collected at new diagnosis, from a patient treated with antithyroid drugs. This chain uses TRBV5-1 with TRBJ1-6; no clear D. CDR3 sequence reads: CASSLEGSSYNSPLHF. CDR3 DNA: TGTGCCAGCAGCTTAGAAGGAAGCTCCTATAATTCACCCCTCCACTTT.